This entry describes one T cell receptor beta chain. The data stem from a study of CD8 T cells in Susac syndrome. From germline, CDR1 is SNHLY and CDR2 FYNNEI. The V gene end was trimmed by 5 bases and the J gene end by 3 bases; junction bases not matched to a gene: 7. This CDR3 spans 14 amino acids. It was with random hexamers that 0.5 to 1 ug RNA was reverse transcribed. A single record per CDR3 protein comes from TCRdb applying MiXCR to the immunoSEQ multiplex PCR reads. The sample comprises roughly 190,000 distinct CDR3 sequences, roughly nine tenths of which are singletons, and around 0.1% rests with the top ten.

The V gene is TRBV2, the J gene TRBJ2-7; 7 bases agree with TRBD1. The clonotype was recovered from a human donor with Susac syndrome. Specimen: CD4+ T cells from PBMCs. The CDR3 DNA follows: TGTGCCAGCAGTTCTGACAGGGTGTACTACGAGCAGTACTTC. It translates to CASSSDRVYYEQYF.